Listed here are 23 T cell receptor beta chains from one sample, sequenced in a study of human T cells and chemical hapten exposure. TCRdb reprocessed the RACE reads with MiXCR, giving one entry per CDR3 protein. The profile shows around 380,000 distinct CDR3 sequences, more than 4.5% of them singletons. Time point defined: patch test 1, 2 weeks after DPC sensitization. Indicated treatment: therapeutic diphenylcyclopropenone sensitization with weekly scalp DPC. This specimen consisted of whole blood, obtained in connection with sensitization to the hapten diphenylcyclopropenone (DPC). The source of these receptors is a woman between 50 and 59 years old with alopecia areata. Some clones in this sample may be carry-over from other donors' samples.

About this clonotype itself: Since a much larger clone is just one base distant, this may be a read error. The J gene is TRBJ1-4, the V gene TRBV27; D is ambiguous. The CDR3 sequence is 12 residues long. Germline CDR1 and CDR2: MNHEY and SMNVEV (reference sequence). This CDR3 is CASRAVGEILFF. CDR3 bases: TGTGCCAGCAGGGCAGTGGGTGAAATACTGTTTTTT.

This clonotype was observed many times. The chain combines TRBV29-1 with TRBJ1-4; 8 positions agree with TRBD1. The germline gives CDR1 SQVTM, CDR2 ANQGSEA. V was pared by 7 bases and J by 2 bases, with 6 bases of the junction left unmatched. The CDR3 has 14 residues. The CDR3 loop is CSAGQGSTNEKLFF. DNA of the CDR3: TGCAGCGCTGGACAGGGCTCTACTAATGAAAAACTGTTTTTT.

In its sample, this clonotype was seen a few times. The chain joins TRBV10-2 to TRBJ1-1, with 8 positions matching TRBD1. The V segment lost 6 bases and the J segment 6 bases; nucleotides outside the gene matches: 6. The CDR3 covers 13 residues. Germline CDR1 reads WSHSY; CDR2 reads SAAADI. The CDR3 loop is CASRLNRGAEAFF. The CDR3 region has the DNA TGCGCCAGCAGGCTAAACAGGGGGGCTGAAGCTTTCTTT.

This clonotype occurred a few times. The chain uses TRBV4-3 and TRBJ2-4; TRBD1 aligns across 7 bases. The CDR3 consists of 16 residues. With V trimmed by 0 bases and J by 2 bases, 4 bases remained unmatched. Looked up from germline, CDR1 is LGHNA and CDR2 is YSLEER. CDR3 coding DNA: TGCGCCAGCAGCCAAGATCACAGGGGACCCAAAAACATTCAGTACTTC. Its protein product is CASSQDHRGPKNIQYF.

This clonotype was found many times. V gene TRBV7-2 combines with J gene TRBJ2-3, with D maybe TRBD2 (6 bases). CDR1 and CDR2 from the germline V gene are SGHTA and FQGNSA. V lost 7 bases, J lost 0 bases, and 17 bases lay in between. The CDR3 extends over 16 amino acids. The CDR3 protein is CASTPRAGLSTDTQYF. CDR3 nucleotide sequence: TGTGCCAGCACCCCGAGGGCAGGACTAAGCACAGATACGCAGTATTTT. The whole variable domain, remainder taken from reference TRBV7-2 and TRBJ2-3, is GAGVSQSPSNKVTEKGKDVELRCDPISGHTALYWYRQSLGQGLEFLIYFQGNSAPDKSGLPSDRFSAERTGGSVSTLTIQRTQQEDSAVYLCASTPRAGLSTDTQYFGPGTRLTVL.

This clonotype was counted many times. This chain uses TRBV7-2 with TRBJ1-2; TRBD1 matches 8 bases. Germline V lookup: CDR1 SGHTA, CDR2 FQGNSA. This CDR3 has 16 residues. Trimming removed 1 base from V and 2 bases from J; junction bases left unmatched: 6. CDR3 DNA sequence: TGTGCCAGCAGCTTAGAGCAGGGGGCGAGAAACTATGGCTACACCTTC. The encoded protein is CASSLEQGARNYGYTF.

V and J are TRBV15 and TRBJ2-7, with a possible D match to TRBD1 (6 bases). The germline V gene encodes CDR1 LNHNV and CDR2 YYDKDF (reference sequence). The V gene lost 9 bases and the J gene lost 5 bases, with 11 bases spanning the gap. CDR3 length equals 11 residues. The CDR3: CATGRGHEQYF. CDR3 DNA sequence: TGTGCCACGGGCAGGGGCCACGAGCAGTACTTC.

This CDR3 is CASSYGGGGNEQFF. The CDR3 nucleotides read TGTGCCAGCAGTTACGGAGGGGGGGGAAATGAGCAGTTCTTC. J is TRBJ2-1 and V is TRBV6-5; a possible D gene is TRBD2 (7 bases). From germline, CDR1 is MNHEY and CDR2 SVGAGI. V lost 2 bases and J lost 7, with 12 bases in between. This CDR3 has 14 residues.

This clonotype was counted only a few times. The rearrangement uses TRBV25-1 and TRBJ2-3; D unclear. Trimming stripped 8 bases from V and 1 base from J, with 13 bases between. Per germline, CDR1 MGHDK and CDR2 SYGVNS. CDR3 length: 14 amino acids. In DNA, the CDR3 is TGTGCCAGCCCTCCGGGCGTATGCACAGATACGCAGTATTTT. Protein: CASPPGVCTDTQYF.

This clonotype occurred a few times. The V gene is TRBV6-2 or TRBV6-3, the J gene TRBJ2-5; TRBD1 might be the D (6 bases). Per the germline V gene, CDR1 is MNHEY and CDR2 is SVGEGT. The CDR3 contains 14 residues. Trimming cost V 5 bases and J 1 base, with 11 bases left between them. CDR3 sequence reads: CASSLRDTQETQYF. The CDR3 coding sequence is TGTGCCAGCAGTCTCCGGGACACCCAAGAGACCCAGTACTTC.

This clonotype was recorded a few times. Since a much larger clone is just one base distant, this may be a read error. The chain is built from TRBV20-1 and TRBJ2-3; 11 bases agree with TRBD2. Germline CDR1 is DFQATT and CDR2 is SNEGSKA (reference sequence). With 1 base clipped from V and 4 bases from J, the junction kept 1 base outside the gene matches. The CDR3 extends over 14 amino acids. CDR3: CSARGGLAADTQYF. DNA for the CDR3: TGCAGTGCTAGAGGGGGACTAGCGGCAGATACGCAGTATTTT.

This clonotype was found many times. This chain uses TRBV27 with TRBJ2-4; the D gene could be TRBD1 or TRBD2 (5 bases each). Germline loops: CDR1 MNHEY, CDR2 SMNVEV (reference sequence). Trimming took 3 bases from V and 0 from J, leaving 12 bases between them. The CDR3 runs 16 residues. DNA for the CDR3: TGTGCCAGCAGTTTTGGGGGTACTCTAGCCAAAAACATTCAGTACTTC. This encodes CASSFGGTLAKNIQYF.

This clonotype was seen only a few times. One end of the junction is discordant with germline, which a read error may explain. V and J are TRBV30 and TRBJ2-1, with TRBD2 matching 8 bases. Looked up from germline, CDR1 is GTSNPN and CDR2 is SVGIG (reference sequence). The CDR3 extends over 13 amino acids. The DNA of the CDR3 is TGTGCCTTGAGTGAGACTAGCGAGGATGAGCAGTTCTTC. It specifies CALSETSEDEQFF.

This clonotype was observed many times. The rearrangement joins TRBV29-1 to TRBJ1-1, with D perhaps TRBD1 (5 bases). Trimming shortened V by 6 bases and J by 3 bases, and 11 bases separated the two germline ends. The CDR3 is 12 residues long. Germline CDR1 and CDR2: SQVTM and ANQGSEA. The CDR3 nucleotides read TGCAGCGTGGTAGACAGTGACACTGAAGCTTTCTTT. This codes for CSVVDSDTEAFF.

This clonotype was found many times. The chain employs TRBV7-6 and TRBJ2-3, with 9 bases identical to TRBD2. The V gene end was trimmed by 6 bases and the J gene end by 1 base; junction bases not matched to a gene: 11. This CDR3 comprises 17 residues. Germline V gene sequence: CDR1 SGHVS, CDR2 FNYEAQ. In nucleotides, the CDR3 is TGTGCCAGCAGTATTGGAGGGCTAGCGGGACGCACAGATACGCAGTATTTT. It encodes CASSIGGLAGRTDTQYF. The variable domain in full, with the rest retrieved from reference TRBV7-6 and TRBJ2-3, is GAGVSQSPRYKVTKRGQDVALRCDPISGHVSLYWYRQALGQGPEFLTYFNYEAQQDKSGLPNDRFSAERPEGSISTLTIQRTEQRDSAMYRCASSIGGLAGRTDTQYFGPGTRLTVL.

This clonotype was recorded many times. The chain has TRBV18 and TRBJ2-7, with TRBD1 identical over 7 bases. There are 14 residues in the CDR3. The germline gives CDR1 KGHSH, CDR2 LQKENI. Unmatched junction bases numbered 8, after V lost 6 bases and J lost 3 bases. The DNA of the CDR3 is TGTGCCAGCTCGCCCGGCAGGGACAGCTACGAGCAGTACTTC. It codes for CASSPGRDSYEQYF.

As DNA, the CDR3 is TGTGCCAGCAGACTACTGGGGTCGGGGTCACCCCTCCACTTT. Translated, it gives CASRLLGSGSPLHF. The chain uses TRBV7-3 and TRBJ1-6; the D is unclear. The germline CDR1 and CDR2 sequences are SGHTA and FQGTGA. Trimming shortened V by 6 bases and J by 10 bases, and 16 bases separated the two germline ends. This CDR3 comprises 14 residues. The full variable domain, rest sourced from reference TRBV7-3 and TRBJ1-6, is GAGVSQTPSNKVTEKGKYVELRCDPISGHTALYWYRQSLGQGPEFLIYFQGTGAADDSGLPNDRFFAVRPEGSVSTLKIQRTERGDSAVYLCASRLLGSGSPLHFGNGTRLTVT.

This rearrangement joins TRBV6-1 to TRBJ1-2; D not resolved. The CDR3 has 14 residues. V was trimmed by 1 base and J by 2 bases, leaving 8 bases between them. Looked up from germline, CDR1 is MNHNS and CDR2 is SASEGT. CDR3 bases: TGTGCCAGCAGTGAAGGGAGCGGGAACTATGGCTACACCTTC. This sequence encodes CASSEGSGNYGYTF.

This clonotype has at least ten counts. This chain connects TRBV9 to TRBJ2-6; D gene ambiguous. This CDR3 has 16 residues. The ends were cut back, 4 bases at V and 2 bases at J, with 13 bases in the middle. Germline assignment: CDR1 SGDLS and CDR2 YYNGEE. In nucleotides, the CDR3 is TGTGCCAGCAGCCCCCAACCTAAAGCTGGGGCCAACGTCCTGACTTTC. This encodes CASSPQPKAGANVLTF.

This clonotype has a count of ten or more. The V and J genes are TRBV27 and TRBJ1-4; D is perhaps TRBD1 (6 bases). The germline V gene has CDR1 MNHEY and CDR2 SMNVEV (reference sequence). The CDR3 runs 15 residues. V was pared by 6 bases and J by 0 bases, with 11 bases between. The CDR3 here is CASRGADATNEKLFF. In DNA, the CDR3 is TGTGCCAGCAGGGGGGCAGACGCAACTAATGAAAAACTGTTTTTT.

The table lists this clonotype with a few counts. The gene calls are TRBV9 and TRBJ2-5; a possible D gene is TRBD2 (5 bases). This CDR3 region has 15 residues. V was clipped by 0 bases and J by 1 base, with 10 bases between them. In germline, CDR1 is SGDLS, CDR2 YYNGEE. The CDR3 loop reads CASSVGGGTQETQYF. CDR3 sequence (DNA): TGTGCCAGCAGCGTAGGCGGAGGAACCCAAGAGACCCAGTACTTC.

This clonotype was recorded many times. The genes are TRBV12-3 or TRBV12-4 and TRBJ2-7; possibly TRBD1 for D (6 bases). V lost 2 bases, J lost 6 bases, and 11 bases lay in between. The length of the CDR3 is 13 residues. CDR3 sequence reads: CASSLTGSGEQYF. As DNA, the CDR3 is TGTGCCAGCAGTTTAACAGGGTCGGGCGAGCAGTACTTC.

In its sample, this clonotype was seen many times. The V call is TRBV6-2 or TRBV6-3, the J call TRBJ2-1; possibly TRBD1 for D (6 bases). Germline loops: CDR1 MNHEY, CDR2 SVGEGT. CDR3 length: 14 residues. The V end lost 5 bases, the J end lost 8 bases, and 16 bases lay between the germline ends. The CDR3 coding sequence is TGTGCCAGCAGTACCTGGACAGTAAAAGATGAGCAGTTCTTC. It yields the protein CASSTWTVKDEQFF.